This T cell receptor (beta chain) was captured by sequencing in a study of spatial heterogeneity in lung cancer. As for time point: sample taken at primary tumor resection. The authors sequenced whole RNA from tumor, nontumor lung or frozen PBMC without sorting. Each CDR3 protein is one row after TCRdb ran MiXCR on the 5' RACE reads. This sample carries roughly 79,000 distinct CDR3 sequences, roughly 12% of them seen once, and the ten largest clones take 4.5% to 5.5%. V dropped 8 bases and J dropped 3; count of bases not matched to a gene: 7. CDR3 length: 15 residues. The germline gives CDR1 MNHEY, CDR2 SMNVEV (reference sequence).

This receptor was identified in a male donor with early-stage non-small cell lung cancer. This chain uses TRBV27 with TRBJ2-1; TRBD2 matches at 10 bases. This specimen was PBMCs, taken at surgery. The CDR3 DNA reads as TGTGCCAGCTTCCCCCGGACTAGCGGCTACAATGAGCAGTTCTTC. This encodes CASFPRTSGYNEQFF.